The entry that follows covers one T cell receptor beta chain sequence. The sample belongs to a study of blood T cell repertoires in COVID-19. Turning to the study itself: Samples taken during acute and convalescent COVID-19 were collected in the United States, Italy and Spain. The analysed material was cDNA or gDNA that came from T cells, B-cell-depleted T cells, or PBMCs.

CDR1 and CDR2 (germline): SGHTA, FQGTGA. V was pared by 1 base and J by 4 bases, with 12 bases between. The CDR3 is 15 amino acids. Sequenced by immunoSEQ multiplex PCR; TCRdb stores in-frame clones only, minus some. Found here are roughly 200,000 clones, roughly 84% of them singletons; the top ten hold around a sixth. This rearrangement joins TRBV7-3 to TRBJ2-3; TRBD2 is a possible D gene (7 bases). The TCR originated in a woman older than 75 with active or convalescent COVID-19. Material for sequencing was peripheral blood. As DNA, the CDR3 is TGTGCCAGCAGCTTAATGGGCGGGGGCTCAGATACGCAGTATTTT. It encodes CASSLMGGGSDTQYF.